These 11 T cell receptor beta chains share one sample of origin, sequenced in a study of blood T cells in healthy people across ages. A second PCR of 7 to 11 cycles used a sample-barcoded 5' primer and a J-beta primer mix. From the 5' RACE reads, TCRdb called clonotypes with MiXCR, one entry per CDR3 protein. The data show roughly 1.9 million distinct CDR3 sequences, roughly 43% seen once. Material for sequencing was blood. The origin of the receptors is a human donor in good health.

This clonotype was found a few times. This sequence joins TRBV12-3 or TRBV12-4 and TRBJ2-5, with 7 bases aligning to TRBD1. Trimming at V came to 8 bases and at J to 4 bases, leaving 4 bases not matched to a gene. This CDR3 region has 12 residues. The CDR3 DNA follows: TGTGCCAGCGGTAGACAGGGAGAGACCCAGTACTTC. It specifies CASGRQGETQYF.

The rearrangement links TRBV11-3 to TRBJ1-1; D remains ambiguous. CDR1 SGHNT and CDR2 YENEEA come from the germline V gene. This CDR3 comprises 14 residues. Trimming removed 2 bases at V and 3 bases at J, with 10 bases between. In DNA, the CDR3 is TGTGCCAGCAGCTTACCTGCCCTCTACACTGAAGCTTTCTTT. This sequence encodes CASSLPALYTEAFF.

Comment on this clonotype: A read error may produce the germline difference seen at one junction end. CDR3 DNA: TGTGCCAGCAGCCAAGAGGTCCACGCCCTCTATGGCTGCACCTTC. As protein: CASSQEVHALYGCTF. The V call is TRBV3-1, the J call TRBJ1-2; no firm D call. There are 15 residues in the CDR3. Per germline, CDR1 LGHDT and CDR2 YNNKEL (reference sequence).

The chain joins TRBV29-1 to TRBJ2-5; D may match TRBD1 or TRBD2 (5 bases each). The CDR3 contains 14 residues. Germline assignment: CDR1 SQVTM and CDR2 ANQGSEA. V was shortened by 0 bases and J by 4 bases, with 12 bases between the two germline ends. CDR3 amino acids: CSVEEGQGRETQYF. CDR3 DNA sequence: TGCAGCGTTGAAGAGGGGCAGGGACGAGAGACCCAGTACTTC.

The genes are TRBV5-1 and TRBJ2-5, with D hard to call. Trimming took off 2 bases at V and 1 base at J, with 9 bases between the two ends. The CDR3 spans 14 residues. CDR1 is SGHRS and CDR2 is YFSETQ in the germline V gene. CDR3 in amino acids: CASSFYGTQETQYF. The CDR3, as DNA: TGCGCCAGCAGCTTTTATGGTACCCAAGAGACCCAGTACTTC.

V usage is TRBV20-1 and J usage is TRBJ2-1; no definite D call. The germline V gene has CDR1 DFQATT and CDR2 SNEGSKA (reference sequence). V was pared by 3 bases and J by 1 base, with 16 bases between. The CDR3 has 16 residues. The CDR3 here is CSARLIVSASYNEQFF. The CDR3 DNA sequence: TGCAGTGCTAGGTTGATAGTCAGCGCTTCCTACAATGAGCAGTTCTTC.

There are a few counts of this clonotype. This chain connects TRBV7-6 to TRBJ2-5; D possibly matches TRBD1 or TRBD2 (5 bases each). Germline lookup yields CDR1 SGHVS and CDR2 FNYEAQ. The CDR3 has 14 amino acids. Trimming took 2 bases from V and 3 from J, leaving 10 bases between them. The CDR3 DNA sequence: TGTGCCAGCAGCTTACGATGGGGGAAAGAGACCCAGTACTTC. This encodes CASSLRWGKETQYF.

A few counts support this clonotype. J is TRBJ2-1 and V is TRBV29-1; 7 nucleotides match TRBD1. The trim removed 7 bases at V and 8 bases at J, leaving 8 bases unmatched. Germline assignment: CDR1 SQVTM and CDR2 ANQGSEA. The CDR3 sequence is 12 residues long. The DNA of the CDR3 is TGCAGCGACCAAGAAGGGGGCCATGAGCAGTTCTTC. Amino acids: CSDQEGGHEQFF.

The table lists this clonotype with a few counts. This chain connects TRBV29-1 to TRBJ1-2; D unresolved. V was clipped by 3 bases and J by 5 bases, with 13 bases between them. The CDR3 is made up of 13 amino acids. Germline V CDR1 and CDR2: SQVTM, ANQGSEA. The CDR3 nucleotides read TGCAGCGTTGAGGAGGAGACGACGTATGGCTACACCTTC. Translated: CSVEEETTYGYTF. Full variable domain (missing parts from reference TRBV29-1 and TRBJ1-2): SAVISQKPSRDICQRGTSLTIQCQVDSQVTMMFWYRQQPGQSLTLIATANQGSEATYESGFVIDKFPISRPNLTFSTLTVSNMSPEDSSIYLCSVEEETTYGYTFGSGTRLTVV.

The chain joins TRBV20-1 to TRBJ2-1; no definite D call. The CDR3 loop spans 13 amino acids. Germline CDR1 DFQATT, CDR2 SNEGSKA (reference sequence). The CDR3: CTARRLGYNEQFF. The CDR3 DNA follows: TGCACTGCCCGGCGGCTGGGGTACAATGAGCAGTTCTTC.

This clonotype was detected a few times. The CDR3 region is CASRMAGTSYNEQFF. The CDR3 DNA sequence: TGTGCCAGCAGAATGGCCGGGACCTCCTACAATGAGCAGTTCTTC. This chain links TRBV6-6 with TRBJ2-1; D possibly uses TRBD1 or TRBD2 (5 bases each). CDR3 length equals 15 residues. Trimming pared 6 bases from V and 0 bases from J, leaving 12 bases between. The germline V gene has CDR1 MNHNY and CDR2 SVGAGI (reference sequence).